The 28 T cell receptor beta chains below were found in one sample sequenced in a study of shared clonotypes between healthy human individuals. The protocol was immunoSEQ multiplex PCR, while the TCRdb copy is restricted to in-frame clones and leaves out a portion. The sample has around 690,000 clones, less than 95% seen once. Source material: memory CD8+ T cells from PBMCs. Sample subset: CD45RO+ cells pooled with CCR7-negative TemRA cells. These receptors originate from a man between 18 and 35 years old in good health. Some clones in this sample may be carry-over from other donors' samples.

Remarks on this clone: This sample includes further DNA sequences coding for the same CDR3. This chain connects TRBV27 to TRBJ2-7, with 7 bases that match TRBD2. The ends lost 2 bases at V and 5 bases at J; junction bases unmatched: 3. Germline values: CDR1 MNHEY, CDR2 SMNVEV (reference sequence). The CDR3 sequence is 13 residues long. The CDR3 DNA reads TGTGCCAGCAGTTTAGGGGGAGGGAACGAGCAGTACTTC. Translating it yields CASSLGGGNEQYF.

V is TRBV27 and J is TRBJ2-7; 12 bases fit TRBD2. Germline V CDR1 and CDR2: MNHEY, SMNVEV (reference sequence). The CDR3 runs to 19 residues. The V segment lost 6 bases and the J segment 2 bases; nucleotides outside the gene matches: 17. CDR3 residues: CASSWGWTSGTSGPYEQYF. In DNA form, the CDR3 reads TGTGCCAGCAGCTGGGGGTGGACGAGCGGGACTAGCGGGCCCTACGAGCAGTACTTC.

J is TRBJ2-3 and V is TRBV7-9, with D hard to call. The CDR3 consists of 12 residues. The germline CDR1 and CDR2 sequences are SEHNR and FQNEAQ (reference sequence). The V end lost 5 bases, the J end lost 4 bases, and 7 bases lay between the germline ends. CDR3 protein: CASSPTADTQYF. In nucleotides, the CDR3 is TGTGCCAGCAGCCCGACGGCAGATACGCAGTATTTT.

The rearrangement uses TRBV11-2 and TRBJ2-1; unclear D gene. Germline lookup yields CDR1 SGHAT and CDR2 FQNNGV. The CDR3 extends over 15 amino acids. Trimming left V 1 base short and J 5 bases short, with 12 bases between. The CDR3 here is CASSLGWVDNNEQFF. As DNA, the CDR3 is TGTGCCAGCAGCTTAGGGTGGGTAGATAACAATGAGCAGTTCTTC.

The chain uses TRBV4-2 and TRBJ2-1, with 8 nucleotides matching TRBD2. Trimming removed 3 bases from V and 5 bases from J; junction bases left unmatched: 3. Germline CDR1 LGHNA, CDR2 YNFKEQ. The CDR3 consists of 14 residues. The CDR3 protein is CASSQREVDNEQFF. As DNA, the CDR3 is TGTGCCAGCAGCCAGCGGGAGGTGGACAATGAGCAGTTCTTC.

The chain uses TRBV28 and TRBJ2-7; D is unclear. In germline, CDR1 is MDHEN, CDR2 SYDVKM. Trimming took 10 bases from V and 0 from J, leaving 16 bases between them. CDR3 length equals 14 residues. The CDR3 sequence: CATNSGFSSYEQYF. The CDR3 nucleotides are TGTGCCACTAACTCAGGTTTTAGCTCCTACGAGCAGTACTTC.

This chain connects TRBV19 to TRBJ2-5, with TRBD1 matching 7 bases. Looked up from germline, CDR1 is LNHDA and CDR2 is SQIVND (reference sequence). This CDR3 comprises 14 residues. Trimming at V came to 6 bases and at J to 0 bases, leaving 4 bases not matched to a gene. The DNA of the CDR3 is TGTGCCAGTAGCCCCGACAGGGACCAAGAGACCCAGTACTTC. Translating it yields CASSPDRDQETQYF.

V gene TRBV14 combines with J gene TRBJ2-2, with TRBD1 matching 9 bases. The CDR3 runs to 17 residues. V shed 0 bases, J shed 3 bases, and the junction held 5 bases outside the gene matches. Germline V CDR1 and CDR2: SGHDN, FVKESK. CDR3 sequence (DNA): TGTGCCAGCAGCCAAGATATCCGGACAGGGGACACCGGGGAGCTGTTTTTT. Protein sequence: CASSQDIRTGDTGELFF.

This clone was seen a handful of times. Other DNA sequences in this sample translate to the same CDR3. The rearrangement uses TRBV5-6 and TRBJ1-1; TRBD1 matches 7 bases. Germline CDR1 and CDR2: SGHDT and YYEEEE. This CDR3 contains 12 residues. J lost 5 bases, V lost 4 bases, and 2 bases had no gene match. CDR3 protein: CASSPRGTEAFF. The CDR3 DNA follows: TGTGCCAGCAGCCCCAGGGGGACTGAAGCTTTCTTT.

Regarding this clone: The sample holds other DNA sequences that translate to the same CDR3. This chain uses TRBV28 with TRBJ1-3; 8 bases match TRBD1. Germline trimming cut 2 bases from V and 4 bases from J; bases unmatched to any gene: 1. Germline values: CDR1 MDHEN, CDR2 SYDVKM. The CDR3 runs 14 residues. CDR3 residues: CASSLQGAGNTIYF. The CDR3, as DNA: TGTGCCAGCAGTTTACAGGGGGCAGGAAACACCATATATTTT.

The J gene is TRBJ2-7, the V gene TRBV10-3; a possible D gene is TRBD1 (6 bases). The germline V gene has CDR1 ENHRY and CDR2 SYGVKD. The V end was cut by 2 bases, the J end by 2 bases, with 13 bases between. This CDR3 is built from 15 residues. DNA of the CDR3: TGTGCCATCAGTGAGGTTTGGACAGATACCTACGAGCAGTACTTC. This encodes CAISEVWTDTYEQYF.

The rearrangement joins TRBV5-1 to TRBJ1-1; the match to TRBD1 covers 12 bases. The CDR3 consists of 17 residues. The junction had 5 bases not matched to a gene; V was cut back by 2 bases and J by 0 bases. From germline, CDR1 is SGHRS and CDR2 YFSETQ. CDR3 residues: CASSFGRDRGLNTEAFF. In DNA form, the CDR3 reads TGCGCCAGCAGCTTTGGCCGGGACAGGGGGCTGAACACTGAAGCTTTCTTT. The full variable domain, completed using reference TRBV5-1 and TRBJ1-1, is KAGVTQTPRYLIKTRGQQVTLSCSPISGHRSVSWYQQTPGQGLQFLFEYFSETQRNKGNFPGRFSGRQFSNSRSEMNVSTLELGDSALYLCASSFGRDRGLNTEAFFGQGTRLTVV.

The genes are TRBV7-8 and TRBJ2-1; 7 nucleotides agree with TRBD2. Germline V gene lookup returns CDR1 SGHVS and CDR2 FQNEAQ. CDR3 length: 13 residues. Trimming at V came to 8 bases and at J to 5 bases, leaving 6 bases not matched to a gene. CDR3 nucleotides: TGTGCCAGCCGTGGACTAGGCGACAATGAGCAGTTCTTC. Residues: CASRGLGDNEQFF.

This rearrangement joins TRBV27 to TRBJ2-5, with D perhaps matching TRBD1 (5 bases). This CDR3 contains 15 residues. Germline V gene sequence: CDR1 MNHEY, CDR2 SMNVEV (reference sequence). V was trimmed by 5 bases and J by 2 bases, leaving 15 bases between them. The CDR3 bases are TGTGCCAGCAGTCCCCAAAGGGCAGGGCAAGAGACCCAGTACTTC. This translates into CASSPQRAGQETQYF.

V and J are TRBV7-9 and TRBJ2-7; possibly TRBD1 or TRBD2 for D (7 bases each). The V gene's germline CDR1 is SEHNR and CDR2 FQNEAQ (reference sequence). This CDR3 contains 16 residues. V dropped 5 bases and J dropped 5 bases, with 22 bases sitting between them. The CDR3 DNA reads TGTGCCAGCAGCCCTTTTCAGGGGGAGGGAGTCGACGAGCAGTACTTC. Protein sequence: CASSPFQGEGVDEQYF.

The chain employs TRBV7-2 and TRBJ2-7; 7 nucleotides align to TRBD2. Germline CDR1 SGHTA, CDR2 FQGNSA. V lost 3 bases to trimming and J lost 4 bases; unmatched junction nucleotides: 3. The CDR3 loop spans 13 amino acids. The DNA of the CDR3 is TGTGCCAGCAGCTTGACTAGCAAGTACGAGCAGTACTTC. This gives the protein CASSLTSKYEQYF.

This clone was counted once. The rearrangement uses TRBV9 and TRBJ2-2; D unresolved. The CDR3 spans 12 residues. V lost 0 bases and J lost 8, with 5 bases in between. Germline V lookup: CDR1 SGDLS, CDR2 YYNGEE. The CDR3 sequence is CASSVGEGELFF. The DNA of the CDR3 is TGTGCCAGCAGCGTAGGAGAGGGGGAGCTGTTTTTT.

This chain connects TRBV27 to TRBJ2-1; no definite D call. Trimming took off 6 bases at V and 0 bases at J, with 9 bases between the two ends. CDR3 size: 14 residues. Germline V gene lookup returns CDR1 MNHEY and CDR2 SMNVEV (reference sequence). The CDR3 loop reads CASRTQSSYNEQFF. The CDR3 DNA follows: TGTGCCAGCAGGACTCAGAGCTCCTACAATGAGCAGTTCTTC.

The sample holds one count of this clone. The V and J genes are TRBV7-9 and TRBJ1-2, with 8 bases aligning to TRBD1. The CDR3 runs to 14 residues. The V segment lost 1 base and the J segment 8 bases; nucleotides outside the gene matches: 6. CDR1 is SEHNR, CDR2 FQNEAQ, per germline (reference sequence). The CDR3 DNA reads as TGTGCCAGCAGCTTAGGCGGCAGGGGGCAAGGCTACACCTTC. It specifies CASSLGGRGQGYTF.

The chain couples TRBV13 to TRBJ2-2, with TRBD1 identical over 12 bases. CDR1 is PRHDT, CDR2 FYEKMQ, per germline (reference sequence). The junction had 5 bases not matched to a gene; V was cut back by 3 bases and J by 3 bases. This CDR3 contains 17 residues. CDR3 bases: TGTGCCAGCAGCTTGGGGACAGGGGGCGCGCACACCGGGGAGCTGTTTTTT. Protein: CASSLGTGGAHTGELFF. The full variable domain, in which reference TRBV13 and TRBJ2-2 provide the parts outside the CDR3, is AAGVIQSPRHLIKEKRETATLKCYPIPRHDTVYWYQQGPGQDPQFLISFYEKMQSDKGSIPDRFSAQQFSDYHSELNMSSLELGDSALYFCASSLGTGGAHTGELFFGEGSRLTVL.

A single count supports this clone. Here the CDR3 DNA reads TGTGCCAGCAGTGAGGACTACCACTCCTACGAGCAGTACTTC. This gives the protein CASSEDYHSYEQYF. The gene calls are TRBV6-1 and TRBJ2-7; TRBD2 is a possible D gene (6 bases). The CDR3 has 14 amino acids. Trimming shortened V by 3 bases and J by 0 bases, and 9 bases separated the two germline ends. CDR1 is MNHNS, CDR2 SASEGT, per germline.

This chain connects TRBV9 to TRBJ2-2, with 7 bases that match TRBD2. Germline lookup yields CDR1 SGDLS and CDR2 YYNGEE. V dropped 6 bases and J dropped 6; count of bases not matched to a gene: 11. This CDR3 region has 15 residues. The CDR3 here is CASTSGLVAAGELFF. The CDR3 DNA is TGTGCCAGCACCAGTGGACTAGTCGCGGCCGGGGAGCTGTTTTTT.

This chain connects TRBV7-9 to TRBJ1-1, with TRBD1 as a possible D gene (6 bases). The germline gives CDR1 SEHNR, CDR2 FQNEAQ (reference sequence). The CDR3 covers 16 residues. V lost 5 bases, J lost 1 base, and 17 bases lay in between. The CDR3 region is CASSLRLGQTNTEAFF. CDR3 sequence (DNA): TGTGCCAGCAGCCTCCGTCTGGGACAAACGAACACTGAAGCTTTCTTT. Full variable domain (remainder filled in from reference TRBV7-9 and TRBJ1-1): DTGVSQNPRHKITKRGQNVTFRCDPISEHNRLYWYRQTLGQGPEFLTYFQNEAQLEKSRLLSDRFSAERPKGSFSTLEIQRTEQGDSAMYLCASSLRLGQTNTEAFFGQGTRLTVV.

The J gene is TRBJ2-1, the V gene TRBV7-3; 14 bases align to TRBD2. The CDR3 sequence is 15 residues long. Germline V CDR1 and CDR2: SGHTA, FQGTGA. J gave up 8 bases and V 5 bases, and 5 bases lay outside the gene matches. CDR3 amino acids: CASSQGTSGSDEQFF. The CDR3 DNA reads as TGTGCCAGCAGCCAAGGGACTAGCGGGAGCGATGAGCAGTTCTTC.

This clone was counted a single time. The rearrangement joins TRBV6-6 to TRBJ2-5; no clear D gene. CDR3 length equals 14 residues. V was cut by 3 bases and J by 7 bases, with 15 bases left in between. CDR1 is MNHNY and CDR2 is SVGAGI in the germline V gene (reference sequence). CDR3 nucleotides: TGTGCCAGCAGTTATGATTGGGGTGGTGGGACCCAGTACTTC. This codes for CASSYDWGGGTQYF.

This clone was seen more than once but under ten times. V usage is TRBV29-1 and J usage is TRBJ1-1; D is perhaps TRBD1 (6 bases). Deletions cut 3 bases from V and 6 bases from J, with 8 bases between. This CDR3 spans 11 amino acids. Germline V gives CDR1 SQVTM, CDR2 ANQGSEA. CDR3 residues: CSVDWGPEAFF. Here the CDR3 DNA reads TGCAGCGTTGATTGGGGGCCTGAAGCTTTCTTT.

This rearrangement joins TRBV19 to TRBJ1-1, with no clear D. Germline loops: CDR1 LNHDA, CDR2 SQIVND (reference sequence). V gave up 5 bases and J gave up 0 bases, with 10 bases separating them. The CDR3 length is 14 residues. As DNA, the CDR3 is TGTGCCAGTAGTTCTGGACGGTTGAACACTGAAGCTTTCTTT. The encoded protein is CASSSGRLNTEAFF.

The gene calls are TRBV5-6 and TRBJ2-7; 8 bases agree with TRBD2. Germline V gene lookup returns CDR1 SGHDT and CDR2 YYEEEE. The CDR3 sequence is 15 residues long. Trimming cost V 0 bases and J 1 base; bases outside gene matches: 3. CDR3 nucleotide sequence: TGTGCCAGCAGCTTGGGCAGACTAGCGTCCTACGAGCAGTACTTC. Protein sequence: CASSLGRLASYEQYF.